These 24 T cell receptor beta chains originate from one sample sequenced in a study of CXCR3-negative and CXCR3-positive naive CD8 T cells. It was by 5' RACE with UMI labels that the TRB cDNA libraries were prepared. Reanalyzing the 5' RACE reads, TCRdb keeps one entry per CDR3 protein, without DNA. With about 41,000 distinct CDR3 sequences in the sample, the ten largest clones hold around 2%. What was sequenced was naive CXCR3- CD8+ T cells from blood. As for subset: CD45RO-CCR7+CD27+CD95- naive CD8+ T cells lacking CXCR3 (TNR3-). Receptor source: a human donor in good health. Some clones in this sample may be carry-over from other donors' samples.

V gene TRBV27 combines with J gene TRBJ2-7; TCRdb's D call, TRBD2, is unchecked because there is no DNA. CDR3 length equals 14 residues. Germline values: CDR1 MNHEY, CDR2 SMNVEV (reference sequence). The CDR3 sequence: CASSLYAGAYEQYF.

The V call is TRBV11-2, the J call TRBJ1-2. The length of the CDR3 is 14 residues. Germline CDR1 SGHAT, CDR2 FQNNGV. CDR3 protein: CASSLDMGNYGYTF.

J is TRBJ2-7 and V is TRBV5-1; the TCRdb call, TRBD1, lacks DNA for checking. The CDR3 has 14 residues. Germline CDR1 reads SGHRS; CDR2 reads YFSETQ. CDR3 in amino acids: CASAPGQESYEQYF.

The V call is TRBV28, the J call TRBJ2-1; the D gene TCRdb calls, TRBD1, cannot be checked with no DNA. Germline V lookup: CDR1 MDHEN, CDR2 SYDVKM. The CDR3 covers 12 residues. The CDR3 protein is CAILDRGNEQFF.

The gene calls are TRBV29-1 and TRBJ2-2. Germline assignment: CDR1 SQVTM and CDR2 ANQGSEA. CDR3 size: 14 residues. This CDR3 is CSVVNSPNTGELFF.

V is TRBV19 and J is TRBJ1-1; as DNA is missing, the TRBD1 call by TCRdb cannot be tested. The germline V gene encodes CDR1 LNHDA and CDR2 SQIVND (reference sequence). The CDR3 length is 14 residues. CDR3 amino acids: CASSPWGGQPEAFF. The variable domain in full, completed from reference TRBV19 and TRBJ1-1, reads DGGITQSPKYLFRKEGQNVTLSCEQNLNHDAMYWYRQDPGQGLRLIYYSQIVNDFQKGDIAEGYSVSREKKESFPLTVTSAQKNPTAFYLCASSPWGGQPEAFFGQGTRLTVV.

The J gene is TRBJ2-1, the V gene TRBV27; without DNA, the TCRdb call of TRBD2 cannot be checked. The CDR3 runs to 13 residues. Germline-derived CDR1 and CDR2 are MNHEY and SMNVEV (reference sequence). The CDR3 loop is CASSLLSGNEQFF.

This chain uses TRBV29-1 with TRBJ2-1; the D call of TRBD2 rests on TCRdb alone, since no DNA is present to check it. Germline CDR1 reads SQVTM; CDR2 reads ANQGSEA. This CDR3 is built from 12 residues. The CDR3 loop reads CSVERGPDEQFF.

V usage is TRBV14 and J usage is TRBJ2-2; absent DNA, TCRdb's TRBD2 call cannot be checked. CDR1 and CDR2 from the germline V gene are SGHDN and FVKESK. The CDR3 is made up of 16 amino acids. The CDR3 region is CASSQASPLNTGELFF.

CDR3 sequence reads: CSAGTVQETQYF. This rearrangement joins TRBV20-1 to TRBJ2-5. The CDR3 totals 12 residues. The germline gives CDR1 DFQATT, CDR2 SNEGSKA (reference sequence).

The chain combines TRBV7-9 with TRBJ2-5; TCRdb's assignment of TRBD1 cannot be checked, as there is no DNA. This CDR3 contains 15 residues. The V gene's germline CDR1 is SEHNR and CDR2 FQNEAQ (reference sequence). This CDR3 is CASSSDRGKQETQYF.

CDR3 in amino acids: CSASGEQGAFETQYF. The chain links TRBV20-1 to TRBJ2-5; TCRdb designates TRBD1, a call that cannot be tested without DNA. The CDR3 sequence is 15 residues long. Germline assignment: CDR1 DFQATT and CDR2 SNEGSKA (reference sequence).

The chain combines TRBV29-1 with TRBJ2-1. The CDR3 has 15 residues. Germline CDR1 reads SQVTM; CDR2 reads ANQGSEA. The CDR3 loop reads CSVEIGRGADNEQFF.

The rearrangement uses TRBV24-1 and TRBJ2-2; TCRdb's D call of TRBD2 is untestable without DNA. Germline CDR1 reads KGHDR; CDR2 reads SFDVKD. This CDR3 has 15 amino acids. The CDR3 region is CATSDSTLETGELFF.

This clonotype is medium-sized (0.01 to 0.1%) by frequency. This chain joins TRBV29-1 and TRBJ1-2; TCRdb's assignment of TRBD1 cannot be checked, as there is no DNA. Germline lookup yields CDR1 SQVTM and CDR2 ANQGSEA. The CDR3 has 14 residues. CDR3: CSVPPTGDLYGYTF.

This chain joins TRBV20-1 and TRBJ2-1; checking the TCRdb D call of TRBD2 is not possible without DNA. Germline V gene sequence: CDR1 DFQATT, CDR2 SNEGSKA (reference sequence). There are 13 residues in the CDR3. CDR3 sequence: CSAREPGTREQFF.

V usage is TRBV7-9 and J usage is TRBJ2-7. CDR1 SEHNR and CDR2 FQNEAQ come from the germline V gene (reference sequence). This CDR3 has 12 amino acids. The CDR3 spells CASSPRSYEQYF.

The chain links TRBV29-1 to TRBJ1-2; TCRdb picks TRBD1, but there is no DNA to check that call. The germline gives CDR1 SQVTM, CDR2 ANQGSEA. The CDR3 covers 11 residues. The CDR3 is CSVAVNYGYTF.

The CDR3 sequence is CASSRLPLEGTGELFF. This chain joins TRBV28 and TRBJ2-2; TCRdb picks TRBD2, but there is no DNA to check that call. Germline V gene sequence: CDR1 MDHEN, CDR2 SYDVKM. The CDR3 loop spans 16 amino acids.

The chain recombines TRBV30 with TRBJ2-7; no DNA is available, so the TRBD2 call from TCRdb remains unchecked. Germline values: CDR1 GTSNPN, CDR2 SVGIG (reference sequence). The CDR3 length is 14 residues. The CDR3 region is CAWNPAGGSHEQYF.

The chain couples TRBV12-3 or TRBV12-4 to TRBJ2-3. The CDR3 contains 11 residues. The CDR3 reads CASSFGDTQYF.

The gene calls are TRBV29-1 and TRBJ2-2. From germline, CDR1 is SQVTM and CDR2 ANQGSEA. The CDR3 contains 14 residues. CDR3 region: CSVEEGTDTGELFF.

V usage is TRBV11-2 and J usage is TRBJ2-1; TCRdb indicates TRBD2, and absent DNA this call remains unverified. In germline, CDR1 is SGHAT, CDR2 FQNNGV. The CDR3 is 15 amino acids. The CDR3 reads CASSVGTSIANEQFF.

This chain uses TRBV6-2 or TRBV6-3 with TRBJ2-1; TCRdb outputs TRBD2, but without DNA this stays unchecked. Germline V gene data show CDR1 as MNHEY and CDR2 as SVGEGT. This CDR3 is built from 15 residues. This CDR3 reads CASSSNAGGPYEQFF.